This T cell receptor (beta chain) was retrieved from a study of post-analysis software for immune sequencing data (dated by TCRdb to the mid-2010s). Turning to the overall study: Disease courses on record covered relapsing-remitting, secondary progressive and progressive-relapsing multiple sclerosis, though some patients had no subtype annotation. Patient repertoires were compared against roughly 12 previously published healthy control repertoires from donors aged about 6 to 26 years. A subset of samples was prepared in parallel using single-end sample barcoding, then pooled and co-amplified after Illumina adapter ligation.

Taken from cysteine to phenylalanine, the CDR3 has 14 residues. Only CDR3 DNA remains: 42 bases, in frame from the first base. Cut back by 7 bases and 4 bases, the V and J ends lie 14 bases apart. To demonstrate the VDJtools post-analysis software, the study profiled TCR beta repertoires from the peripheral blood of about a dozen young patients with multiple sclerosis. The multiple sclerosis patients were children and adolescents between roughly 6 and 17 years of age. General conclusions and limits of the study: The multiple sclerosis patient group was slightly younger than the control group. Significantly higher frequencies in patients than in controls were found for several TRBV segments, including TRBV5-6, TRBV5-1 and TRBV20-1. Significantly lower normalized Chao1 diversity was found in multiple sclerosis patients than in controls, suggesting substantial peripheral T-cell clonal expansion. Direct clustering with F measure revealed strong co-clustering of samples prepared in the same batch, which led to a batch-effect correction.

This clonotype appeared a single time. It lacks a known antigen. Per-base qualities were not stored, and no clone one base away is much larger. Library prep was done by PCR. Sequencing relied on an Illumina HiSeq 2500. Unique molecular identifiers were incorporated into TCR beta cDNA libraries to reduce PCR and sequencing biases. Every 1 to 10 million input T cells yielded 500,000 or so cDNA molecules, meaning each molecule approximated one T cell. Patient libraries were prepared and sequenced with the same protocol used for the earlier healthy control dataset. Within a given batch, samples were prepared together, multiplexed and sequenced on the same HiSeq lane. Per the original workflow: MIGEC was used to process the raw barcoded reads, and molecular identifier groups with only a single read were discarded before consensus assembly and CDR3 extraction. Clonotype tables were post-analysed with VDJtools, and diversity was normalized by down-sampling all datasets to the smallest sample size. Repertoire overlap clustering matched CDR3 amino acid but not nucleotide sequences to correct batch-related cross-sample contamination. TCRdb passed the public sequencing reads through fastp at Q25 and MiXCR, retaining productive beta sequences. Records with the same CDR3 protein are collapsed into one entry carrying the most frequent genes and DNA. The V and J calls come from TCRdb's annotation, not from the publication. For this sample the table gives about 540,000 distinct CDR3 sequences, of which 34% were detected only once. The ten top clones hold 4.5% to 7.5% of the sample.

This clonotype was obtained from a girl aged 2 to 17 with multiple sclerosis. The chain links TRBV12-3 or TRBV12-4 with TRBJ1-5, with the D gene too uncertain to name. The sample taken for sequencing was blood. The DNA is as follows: TGTGCCAGCACCCCCGACCAGGTGAATCAGCCCCAGCATTTT. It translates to CASTPDQVNQPQHF.